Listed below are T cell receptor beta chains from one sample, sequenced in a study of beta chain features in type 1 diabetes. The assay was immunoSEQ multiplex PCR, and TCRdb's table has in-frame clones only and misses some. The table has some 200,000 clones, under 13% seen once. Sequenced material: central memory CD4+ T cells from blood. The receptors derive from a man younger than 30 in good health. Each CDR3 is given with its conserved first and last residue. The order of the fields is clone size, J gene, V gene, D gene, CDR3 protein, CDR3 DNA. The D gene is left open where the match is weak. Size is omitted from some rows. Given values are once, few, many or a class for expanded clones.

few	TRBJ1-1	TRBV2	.	CASTMQGNTEAFF	TGTGCCAGCACCATGCAGGGGAACACTGAAGCTTTCTTT
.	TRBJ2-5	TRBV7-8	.	CASSLRDVQETQYF	TGTGCCAGCAGCCTGCGGGACGTACAAGAGACCCAGTACTTC
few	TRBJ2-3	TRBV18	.	CASSRRTDTQYF	TGTGCCAGCTCGCGGCGCACAGATACGCAGTATTTT
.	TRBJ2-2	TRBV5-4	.	CASSSNTGELFF	TGTGCCAGCAGTTCGAACACCGGGGAGCTGTTTTTT
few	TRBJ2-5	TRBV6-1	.	CASSEAGRETQYF	TGTGCCAGCAGTGAAGCGGGCAGAGAGACCCAGTACTTC
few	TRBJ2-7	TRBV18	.	CASSKGTTYEQYF	TGTGCCAGCTCAAAGGGCACGACCTACGAGCAGTACTTC
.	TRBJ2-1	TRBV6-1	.	CASRLVSYNEQFF	TGTGCCAGCAGGCTAGTCTCCTACAATGAGCAGTTCTTC
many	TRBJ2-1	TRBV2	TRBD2	CASSVSGSSYNEQFF	TGTGCCAGCAGTGTTAGCGGGAGCTCCTACAATGAGCAGTTCTTC
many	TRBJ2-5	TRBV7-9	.	CASSLVRETQYF	TGTGCCAGCAGCTTAGTTCGAGAGACCCAGTACTTC
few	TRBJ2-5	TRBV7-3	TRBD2	CASSPHSGETQYF	TGTGCCAGCAGTCCTCATAGCGGGGAGACCCAGTACTTC
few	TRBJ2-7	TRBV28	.	CASSSGTPQAEQYF	TGTGCCAGCAGTTCCGGGACCCCCCAGGCCGAGCAGTACTTC
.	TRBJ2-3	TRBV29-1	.	CSVEEGAQIRGIF	TGCAGCGTCGAGGAGGGTGCACAGATACGTGGGATTTTT
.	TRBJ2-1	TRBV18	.	CASSPPTRKLGDNEQFF	TGTGCCAGCTCACCACCGACCAGGAAGCTCGGAGACAATGAGCAGTTCTTC
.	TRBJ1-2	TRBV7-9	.	CALPQRGIGGYTF	TGTGCCTTACCCCAGAGGGGGATCGGTGGCTACACCTTC
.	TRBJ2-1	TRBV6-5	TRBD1	CASTPGQGRNEQFF	TGTGCCAGCACGCCGGGACAGGGACGCAATGAGCAGTTCTTC
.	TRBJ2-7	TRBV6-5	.	CASSLLRGTYEQYF	TGTGCCAGCAGTCTATTGAGGGGGACCTACGAGCAGTACTTC
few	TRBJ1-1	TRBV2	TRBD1	CASSDRGHTEAFF	TGTGCCAGCAGTGACAGGGGGCACACTGAAGCTTTCTTT
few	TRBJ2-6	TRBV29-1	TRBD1	CSVRAGGSGANVLTF	TGCAGCGTTAGGGCAGGGGGTTCTGGGGCCAACGTCCTGACTTTC
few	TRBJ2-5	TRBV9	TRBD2	CASSPGTTSQETQYF	TGTGCCAGCAGCCCAGGGACTACTTCCCAAGAGACCCAGTACTTC
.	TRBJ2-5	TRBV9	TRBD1	CASSVMMGQWVTQYF	TGTGCCAGCAGCGTTATGATGGGACAGTGGGTCACCCAGTACTTC
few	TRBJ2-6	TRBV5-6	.	CASSLAWGYGANVLTF	TGTGCCAGCAGCTTGGCCTGGGGGTACGGGGCCAACGTCCTGACTTTC
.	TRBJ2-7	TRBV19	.	CASSTPPGEQYF	TGTGCCAGTAGTACACCACCCGGCGAGCAGTACTTC
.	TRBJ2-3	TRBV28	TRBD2	CASSSLLAGDTDTQYF	TGTGCCAGCAGTTCCCTACTAGCGGGAGACACAGATACGCAGTATTTT
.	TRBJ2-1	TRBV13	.	CASSPSIPSEQFF	TGTGCCAGCAGCCCGAGCATACCATCTGAGCAGTTCTTC
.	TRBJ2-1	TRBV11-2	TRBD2	CASSFGTSGHEQFF	TGTGCCAGCAGCTTCGGGACTAGCGGGCATGAGCAGTTCTTC
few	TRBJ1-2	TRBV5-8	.	CASSFPGRNGYTF	TGTGCCAGCAGCTTTCCAGGGAGGAATGGCTACACCTTC
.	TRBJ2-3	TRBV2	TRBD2	CASSGWRGGETQYF	TGTGCCAGCAGTGGCTGGAGGGGAGGGGAGACGCAGTATTTT
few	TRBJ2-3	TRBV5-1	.	CASSLVAGGDTQYF	TGCGCCAGCAGCTTAGTCGCCGGCGGAGATACGCAGTATTTT
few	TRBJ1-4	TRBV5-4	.	CASSLLGEEKLFF	TGTGCCAGCAGCTTGTTGGGTGAGGAAAAACTGTTTTTT